The 5 T cell receptor beta chains in this list originate from one sample, sequenced in a study of T-cell memory formation after mild COVID-19. TCRdb re-analysed the 5' RACE reads in MiXCR, keeping a single row per CDR3 protein. The data contain about 270,000 distinct CDR3 sequences, 15% of them singletons. Material for sequencing was PBMCs or a T cell subset sorted from them (not recorded which). Receptor source: an adult woman who had mild COVID-19 (a few samples of this study predate the infection). Cell type and time point are not known.

The V and J genes are TRBV6-5 and TRBJ2-6; D remains unclear. In germline, CDR1 is MNHEY, CDR2 SVGAGI. The CDR3 has 16 residues. V lost 7 bases and J lost 1, with 14 bases in between. The CDR3 loop reads CASNQTWISGANVLTF. The CDR3 DNA reads TGTGCCAGCAATCAGACGTGGATTTCTGGGGCCAACGTCCTGACTTTC.

This clonotype showed up many times. The chain joins TRBV2 to TRBJ2-5, with 9 bases matching TRBD2. The J segment lost 5 bases and the V segment lost 6 bases, leaving 7 bases of the junction unmatched. Germline V CDR1 and CDR2: SNHLY, FYNNEI. The CDR3 sequence is 14 residues long. In nucleotides, the CDR3 is TGTGCCAGCAGCCCGGGCGGGGGGGCTGAGACCCAGTACTTC. Translated: CASSPGGGAETQYF.

This clonotype was observed at least ten times. The J gene is TRBJ2-1, the V gene TRBV20-1, with 7 bases fitting TRBD1. The germline gives CDR1 DFQATT, CDR2 SNEGSKA (reference sequence). Trimming at V came to 4 bases and at J to 10 bases, leaving 4 bases not matched to a gene. The CDR3 covers 11 residues. The CDR3, as DNA: TGCAGTGCTAACAGGGGATGGGAGCAGTTCTTC. Amino acid sequence: CSANRGWEQFF.

The sample holds many counts of this clonotype. The rearrangement uses TRBV20-1 and TRBJ1-1; D possibly corresponds to TRBD1 (5 bases). The germline V gene has CDR1 DFQATT and CDR2 SNEGSKA (reference sequence). This CDR3 contains 15 residues. V lost 5 bases, J lost 0 bases, and 16 bases lay in between. In nucleotides, the CDR3 is TGCAGTGCTCTGGGGCAGACGTGGATGAACACTGAAGCTTTCTTT. It specifies CSALGQTWMNTEAFF.

This clonotype appeared a few times. The chain joins TRBV24-1 to TRBJ2-7, with D perhaps matching TRBD1 or TRBD2 (5 bases each). The V and J ends lost 5 bases and 7 bases respectively, with 14 bases between them. The germline V gene has CDR1 KGHDR and CDR2 SFDVKD. The length of the CDR3 is 13 residues. The chain's CDR3 is CATSGGSAKEQYF. The CDR3 DNA reads TGTGCCACCAGTGGGGGGAGTGCAAAAGAGCAGTACTTC.